The 4 T cell receptor beta chains below come from one sample, sequenced in a study of CD4+ T cells in melanoma. TCRdb's copy holds only in-frame clones and misses some; the assay was immunoSEQ multiplex PCR. This sample has approximately 110,000 clones, with around 92% found just once. Sample: peripheral blood. Receptors originate from a human donor with melanoma.

J is TRBJ1-2 and V is TRBV19; TRBD1 matches 7 bases. Germline CDR1 LNHDA, CDR2 SQIVND (reference sequence). The CDR3 covers 13 residues. Unmatched junction bases numbered 5, after V lost 6 bases and J lost 4 bases. CDR3 DNA sequence: TGTGCCAGTAGCCGCCGGGACAGCTATGGCTACACCTTC. Encoded protein: CASSRRDSYGYTF.

The chain recombines TRBV4-2 with TRBJ2-5; TRBD1 agrees at 7 bases. This CDR3 is built from 15 residues. The trim removed 8 bases at V and 5 bases at J, leaving 14 bases unmatched. Germline loops: CDR1 LGHNA, CDR2 YNFKEQ. CDR3 amino acids: CASGLTGAGEETQYF. CDR3 sequence (DNA): TGTGCCAGCGGGCTAACAGGGGCGGGTGAGGAGACCCAGTACTTC.

The genes are TRBV20-1 and TRBJ2-5; no clear D. V was trimmed by 6 bases and J by 4 bases, leaving 6 bases between them. The CDR3 totals 10 residues. Germline V gene sequence: CDR1 DFQATT, CDR2 SNEGSKA (reference sequence). CDR3 coding DNA: TGCAGTGCCAGCTTAGAGACCCAGTACTTC. Translating gives CSASLETQYF.

The chain has TRBV11-2 and TRBJ2-7; 7 nucleotides match TRBD1. V lost 4 bases to trimming and J lost 2 bases; unmatched junction nucleotides: 8. This CDR3 contains 15 residues. Germline loops: CDR1 SGHAT, CDR2 FQNNGV. The CDR3 reads CASSSYRGLAYEQYF. The CDR3, as DNA: TGTGCCAGCAGCTCCTACAGGGGCCTGGCCTACGAGCAGTACTTC.